The 24 T cell receptor beta chains in this list originate from one sample, sequenced in a study of CD8+CD57+ T cells in acquired aplastic anemia. Template material for TCR beta VDJ and CDR3 profiling consisted of genomic DNA. MiXCR, applied by TCRdb to the reads, yields one record per CDR3 protein. Of around 140,000 distinct CDR3 sequences listed, 40% to 45% were seen once; the top ten hold more than 7%. The sample taken for sequencing was sorted CD4+, CD8+, or CD8+CD57+ T cells (not recorded which) from PBMCs. All receptors derive from a human donor in good health, serving as a control.

The V and J genes are TRBV5-1 and TRBJ2-7; TRBD1 matches at 9 bases. The trim removed 0 bases at V and 5 bases at J, leaving 9 bases unmatched. The CDR3 consists of 16 residues. The V gene's germline CDR1 is SGHRS and CDR2 YFSETQ. The CDR3 loop reads CASSLAFRDRADEQYF. The CDR3 nucleotides read TGCGCCAGCAGCTTGGCATTCCGGGACAGGGCTGACGAGCAGTACTTC.

This clonotype was found a few times. CDR3 nucleotides: TGTGCCAGCTCACCCCCAATAGCGGGAGTAGGGAATGAGCAGTTCTTC. Encoded protein: CASSPPIAGVGNEQFF. The chain is built from TRBV18 and TRBJ2-1; 9 bases align to TRBD2. The J segment lost 7 bases and the V segment lost 3 bases, leaving 10 bases of the junction unmatched. Germline V lookup: CDR1 KGHSH, CDR2 LQKENI. The CDR3 has 16 residues.

The chain employs TRBV19 and TRBJ1-2; 11 nucleotides line up with TRBD1. CDR1 and CDR2 from the germline V gene are LNHDA and SQIVND (reference sequence). With V trimmed by 3 bases and J by 4 bases, 1 base remained unmatched. This CDR3 comprises 14 residues. The CDR3 nucleotides read TGTGCCAGTAGTATGGGGACAGGGGGCTATGGCTACACCTTC. The encoded protein is CASSMGTGGYGYTF.

DNA for the CDR3: TGTGCCAGCAGGCCGACAGGGTCCATCGGAATGAACCAGTACTTC. Translating it yields CASRPTGSIGMNQYF. The chain combines TRBV27 with TRBJ2-5, with 7 bases fitting TRBD1. Unmatched junction bases numbered 17, after V lost 6 bases and J lost 10 bases. Germline values: CDR1 MNHEY, CDR2 SMNVEV (reference sequence). There are 15 residues in the CDR3.

This clonotype was found a few times. The chain combines TRBV19 with TRBJ1-1, with D hard to call. Trimming took off 3 bases at V and 4 bases at J, with 9 bases between the two ends. The CDR3 is 13 amino acids. Per the germline V gene, CDR1 is LNHDA and CDR2 is SQIVND (reference sequence). CDR3 sequence: CASSIPRGTEAFF. The DNA for the CDR3 is TGTGCCAGTAGTATCCCCCGGGGCACTGAAGCTTTCTTT.

This clonotype has a count of ten or more. The chain carries TRBV12-3 or TRBV12-4 and TRBJ1-5, with D tentatively TRBD1 (5 bases). The CDR3 is 14 residues long. The germline V and J ends were trimmed by 6 bases and 3 bases, with 12 bases remaining between them. CDR3 sequence: CASSPGTLNQPQHF. Here the CDR3 DNA reads TGTGCCAGCAGCCCCGGGACTCTCAATCAGCCCCAGCATTTT.

Notes on this clonotype: A much larger clonotype is one base distant, so this may be a read error. This chain joins TRBV11-3 and TRBJ1-5; D unresolved. V was clipped by 3 bases and J by 2 bases, with 5 bases between them. The CDR3 has 13 residues. CDR1 is SGHNT, CDR2 YENEEA, per germline. CDR3 loop: CASSFPGNQPQHF. The CDR3 nucleotides read TGTGCCAGCAGCTTTCCCGGCAATCAGCCCCAGCATTTT.

This clonotype has at least ten counts. This chain connects TRBV7-9 to TRBJ1-2; TRBD1 matches at 7 bases. J was trimmed by 6 bases and V by 7 bases; bases with no gene match: 14. The CDR3 length is 15 residues. CDR1 and CDR2 (germline): SEHNR, FQNEAQ (reference sequence). CDR3 sequence: CASTGGWEGANGYTF. DNA of the CDR3: TGTGCCAGCACCGGGGGTTGGGAGGGGGCTAATGGCTACACCTTC.

The chain has TRBV2 and TRBJ1-2; 10 positions match TRBD1. The CDR3 has 12 amino acids. V was pared by 9 bases and J by 8 bases, with 6 bases of the junction left unmatched. CDR1 and CDR2 from the germline V gene are SNHLY and FYNNEI. CDR3 sequence reads: CASHDRGRGYTF. The CDR3, as DNA: TGTGCCAGTCACGACAGGGGGCGAGGCTACACCTTC.

There are many counts of this clonotype. V and J are TRBV12-3 or TRBV12-4 and TRBJ2-3; D may be TRBD2 (6 bases). The CDR3 has 14 amino acids. The germline V and J ends were trimmed by 6 bases and 6 bases, with 16 bases remaining between them. The CDR3 reads CASSVGTSGDTQYF. CDR3 sequence (DNA): TGTGCCAGCAGCGTCGGGACTTCGGGGGATACGCAGTATTTT.

This clonotype was picked up many times. The gene calls are TRBV9 and TRBJ1-5; 8 nucleotides align to TRBD1. The length of the CDR3 is 14 residues. Germline V gene data show CDR1 as SGDLS and CDR2 as YYNGEE. V lost 3 bases, J lost 2 bases, and 1 base stayed unmatched. Here the CDR3 DNA reads TGTGCCAGCAGCGAGGGACAGGGCAATCAGCCCCAGCATTTT. It is translated as CASSEGQGNQPQHF.

A remark on this clonotype: A much bigger clone sits one base away, suggesting this may be a read error. The chain has TRBV2 and TRBJ1-2; D unclear. The germline CDR1 and CDR2 sequences are SNHLY and FYNNEI. Trimming left V 5 bases short and J 3 bases short, with 13 bases between. The CDR3 is 14 amino acids. This CDR3 reads CASSLDVGDYGYTF. The DNA of the CDR3 is TGTGCCAGCAGTCTTGACGTCGGCGACTATGGCTACACCTTC.

This clonotype was counted many times. The J gene is TRBJ1-1, the V gene TRBV6-5; D call uncertain. V was pared by 0 bases and J by 6 bases, with 14 bases between. The germline CDR1 and CDR2 sequences are MNHEY and SVGAGI. The CDR3 consists of 15 residues. CDR3 amino acids: CASSYSRWGGAEAFF. In nucleotides, the CDR3 is TGTGCCAGCAGTTACTCGAGGTGGGGAGGCGCTGAAGCTTTCTTT.

In its sample, this clonotype was seen many times. This rearrangement joins TRBV14 to TRBJ1-4, with 7 bases fitting TRBD1. The V gene end was trimmed by 0 bases and the J gene end by 7 bases; junction bases not matched to a gene: 11. This CDR3 is 17 amino acids long. Per the germline V gene, CDR1 is SGHDN and CDR2 is FVKESK. The DNA of the CDR3 is TGTGCCAGCAGCCAAGACCGTGCGAGACAGGGAGGTGAAAAACTGTTTTTT. It specifies CASSQDRARQGGEKLFF. Using reference TRBV14 and TRBJ1-4 for the parts outside the CDR3, the full variable domain is EAGVTQFPSHSVIEKGQTVTLRCDPISGHDNLYWYRRVMGKEIKFLLHFVKESKQDESGMPNNRFLAERTGGTYSTLKVQPAELEDSGVYFCASSQDRARQGGEKLFFGSGTQLSVL.

The J gene is TRBJ1-2, the V gene TRBV11-1, with D hard to call. V lost 5 bases and J lost 3, with 19 bases in between. The CDR3 consists of 16 residues. Germline assignment: CDR1 SGHAT and CDR2 FQDESV (reference sequence). This CDR3 is CASSTRRDPADYGYTF. CDR3 DNA: TGTGCCAGCAGCACCCGCAGAGACCCGGCGGACTATGGCTACACCTTC.

The chain carries TRBV10-1 and TRBJ2-7; tentative D call: TRBD1 (6 bases). The germline V gene encodes CDR1 WNHNN and CDR2 SYGVQD (reference sequence). The CDR3 consists of 14 residues. The ends were cut back, 9 bases at V and 3 bases at J, with 18 bases in the middle. This CDR3 reads CARKGEIQGYEQYF. CDR3 nucleotide sequence: TGCGCCAGAAAGGGGGAGATACAGGGCTACGAGCAGTACTTC.

The genes are TRBV29-1 and TRBJ2-3, with 10 positions matching TRBD2. There are 13 residues in the CDR3. V was pared by 6 bases and J by 5 bases, with 5 bases of the junction left unmatched. CDR1 SQVTM and CDR2 ANQGSEA come from the germline V gene. CDR3 residues: CSVSSGGQDTQYF. The CDR3 coding sequence is TGCAGCGTCTCTAGCGGGGGTCAAGATACGCAGTATTTT.

The rearrangement uses TRBV12-3 or TRBV12-4 and TRBJ2-6; 11 nucleotides agree with TRBD1. CDR3 size: 18 residues. The J segment lost 0 bases and the V segment lost 6 bases, leaving 7 bases of the junction unmatched. The CDR3 loop is CASRRDRGGLSGANVLTF. The CDR3 DNA sequence: TGTGCCAGCAGGAGGGACAGGGGGGGCCTCTCTGGGGCCAACGTCCTGACTTTC.

A word on this clonotype: This could be a read error, since a much larger clone is one nucleotide away. The chain has TRBV6-1 and TRBJ2-3; D is ambiguous. The length of the CDR3 is 13 residues. V was cut by 6 bases and J by 0 bases, with 7 bases left in between. The V gene's germline CDR1 is MNHNS and CDR2 SASEGT. CDR3 region: CASRELSTDTQYF. The CDR3, as DNA: TGTGCCAGCAGAGAACTAAGCACAGATACGCAGTATTTT.

This clonotype has at least ten counts. V usage is TRBV5-1 and J usage is TRBJ1-1; the D gene is possibly TRBD1 (6 bases). Deletions cut 2 bases from V and 0 bases from J, with 11 bases between. The CDR3 contains 15 residues. The germline gives CDR1 SGHRS, CDR2 YFSETQ. The CDR3 DNA reads as TGCGCCAGCAGCTTTTCTACAGGGCTGAACACTGAAGCTTTCTTT. Encoded protein: CASSFSTGLNTEAFF.

As regards this clonotype: One end of the junction varies from germline; a read error may be responsible. V gene TRBV5-1 combines with J gene TRBJ2-3; D is possibly TRBD1 or TRBD2 (6 bases each). This CDR3 region has 14 residues. CDR1 SGHRS and CDR2 YFSETQ come from the germline V gene. CDR3 coding DNA: TGTGCCAGCAGTTTGGGGGGCCACACAGATACGCAGTATTTT. Protein sequence: CASSLGGHTDTQYF.

The chain couples TRBV11-1 to TRBJ1-3; 7 bases map to TRBD1. The germline V gene has CDR1 SGHAT and CDR2 FQDESV (reference sequence). The CDR3 spans 19 residues. With V trimmed by 2 bases and J by 1 base, 14 bases remained unmatched. In DNA form, the CDR3 reads TGTGCCAGCAGCTTATCAACCCCGGGACAGCATTTTTCTGGAAACACCATATATTTT. Translation gives CASSLSTPGQHFSGNTIYF.

This clonotype was detected only a few times. V and J are TRBV7-2 and TRBJ1-2; D call uncertain. Germline CDR1 SGHTA, CDR2 FQGNSA. Trimming shortened V by 3 bases and J by 8 bases, and 7 bases separated the two germline ends. There are 11 residues in the CDR3. The CDR3 reads CASSFVGGYTF. DNA for the CDR3: TGTGCCAGCAGCTTTGTAGGGGGCTACACCTTC.

J is TRBJ1-2 and V is TRBV20-1; the D gene is possibly TRBD1 (6 bases). The length of the CDR3 is 10 residues. Germline values: CDR1 DFQATT, CDR2 SNEGSKA (reference sequence). The CDR3 here is CSARRGGYTF. The CDR3 DNA is TGCAGCGCCCGAAGGGGGGGCTACACCTTC.